The TCR beta chain described here comes from a study of OX40 agonist ivuxolimab in advanced cancers. Whole-study findings and limits: Clonal expansion among partial responders at 0.1-3.0 mg/kg ranked near the lowest.

Remarks on this clone: What it binds is unknown.

Profiled with immunoSEQ multiplex PCR; TCRdb holds only in-frame clones, not every one. In the table there are 70,000 to 75,000 clones, roughly 82% of which are singletons. After removal of 5 bases from V and 4 bases from J, the junction contained 8 bases not matched to a gene. CDR3 length equals 15 residues. In germline, CDR1 is MDHEN, CDR2 SYDVKM. This TCR came from an adult with an advanced solid tumor such as melanoma, head and neck, liver or kidney cancer. The sample in question was CD4+ or CD8+ T cells sorted from blood, obtained in a trial of the OX40 agonist ivuxolimab. This chain joins TRBV28 and TRBJ2-1; TRBD1 matches 7 bases. This CDR3 is CASSVMGQIYNEQFF. The CDR3 DNA reads TGTGCCAGCAGTGTGATGGGACAGATTTACAATGAGCAGTTCTTC.